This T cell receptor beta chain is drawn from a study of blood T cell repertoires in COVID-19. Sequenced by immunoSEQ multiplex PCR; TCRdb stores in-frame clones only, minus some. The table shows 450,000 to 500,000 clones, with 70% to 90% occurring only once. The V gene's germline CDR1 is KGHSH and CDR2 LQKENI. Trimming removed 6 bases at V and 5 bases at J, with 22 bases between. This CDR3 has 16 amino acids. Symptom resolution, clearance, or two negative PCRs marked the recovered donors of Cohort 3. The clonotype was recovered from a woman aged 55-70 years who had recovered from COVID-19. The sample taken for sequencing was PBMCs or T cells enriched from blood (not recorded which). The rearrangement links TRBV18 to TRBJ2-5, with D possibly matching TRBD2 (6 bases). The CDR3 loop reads CASSQSTVMAGETQYF. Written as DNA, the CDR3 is TGTGCCAGCTCGCAGTCTACTGTTATGGCGGGGGAGACCCAGTACTTC. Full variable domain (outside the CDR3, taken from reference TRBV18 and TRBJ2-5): NAGVMQNPRHLVRRRGQEARLRCSPMKGHSHVYWYRQLPEEGLKFMVYLQKENIIDESGMPKERFSAEFPKEGPSILRIQQVVRGDSAAYFCASSQSTVMAGETQYFGPGTRLLVL.